The T cell receptor (beta chain) described here comes from a study of blood T cell repertoires in COVID-19. About the research overall: Italy, Spain and the United States were the sources of the convalescent and acute COVID-19 samples. In each case, the material was cDNA or gDNA derived from T cells, B-cell-depleted T cells, or PBMCs.

CDR1 and CDR2 (germline): SGHAT, FQNNGV. The CDR3 runs to 14 residues. The V end lost 5 bases, the J end lost 8 bases, and 16 bases lay between the germline ends. Original processing methods: Using reference gene primer amplification, nucleated cell counts were estimated. Profiled with immunoSEQ multiplex PCR; TCRdb holds only in-frame clones, not every one. Clonal size and the V and J genes are those of that table, whereas D and trimming came from the DNA. The table lists about 140,000 clones, 80% to 85% of them singletons. J is TRBJ2-1 and V is TRBV11-2; TRBD1 might be the D (6 bases). The sample taken for sequencing was peripheral blood. The origin of this receptor is a woman aged 55 to 70 with acute or convalescent COVID-19. The chain's CDR3 is CASSQGSGLDEQFF. CDR3 in DNA: TGTGCCAGCAGCCAGGGGTCAGGGTTGGATGAGCAGTTCTTC.